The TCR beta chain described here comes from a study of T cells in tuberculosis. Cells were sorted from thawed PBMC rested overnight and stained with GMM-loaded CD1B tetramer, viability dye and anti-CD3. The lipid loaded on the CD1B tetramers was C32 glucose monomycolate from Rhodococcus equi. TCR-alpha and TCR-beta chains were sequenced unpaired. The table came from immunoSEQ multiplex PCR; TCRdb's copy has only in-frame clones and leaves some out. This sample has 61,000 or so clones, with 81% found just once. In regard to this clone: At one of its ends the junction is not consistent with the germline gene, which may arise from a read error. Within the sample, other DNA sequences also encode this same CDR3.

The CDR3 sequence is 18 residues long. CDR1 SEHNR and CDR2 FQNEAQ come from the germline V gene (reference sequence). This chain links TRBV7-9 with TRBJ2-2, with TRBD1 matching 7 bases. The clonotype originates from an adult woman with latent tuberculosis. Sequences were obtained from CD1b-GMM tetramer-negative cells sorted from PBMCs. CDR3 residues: CASSFRGEGADLTGELFF. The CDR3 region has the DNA TGTGCCAGCAGCTTCCGGGGAGAGGGGGCAGACCTGACCGGGGAGCTATTTTTT.